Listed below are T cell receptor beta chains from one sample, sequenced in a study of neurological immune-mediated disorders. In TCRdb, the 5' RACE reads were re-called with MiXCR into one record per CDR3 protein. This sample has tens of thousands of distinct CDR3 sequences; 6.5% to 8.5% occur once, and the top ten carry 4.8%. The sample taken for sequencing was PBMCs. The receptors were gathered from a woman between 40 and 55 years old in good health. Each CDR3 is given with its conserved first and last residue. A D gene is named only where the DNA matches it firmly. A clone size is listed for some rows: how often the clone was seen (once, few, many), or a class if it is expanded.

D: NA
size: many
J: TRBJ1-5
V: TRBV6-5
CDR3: CASSFSESQPQHF
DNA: TGTGCCAGCAGTTTCTCAGAGAGTCAGCCCCAGCATTTT

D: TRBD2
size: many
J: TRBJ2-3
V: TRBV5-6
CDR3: CASSLGIEREGLFTDTQYF
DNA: TGTGCCAGCAGCTTGGGTATAGAGCGGGAGGGACTGTTCACAGATACGCAGTATTTT

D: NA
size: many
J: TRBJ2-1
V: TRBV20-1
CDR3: CSVRAGRGYNEQFF
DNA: TGCAGTGTTCGGGCGGGAAGGGGCTACAATGAGCAGTTCTTC

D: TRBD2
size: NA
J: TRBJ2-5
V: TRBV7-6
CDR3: CASSPTSGRSETQYF
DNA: TGTGCCAGCAGCCCAACTAGCGGGAGGTCCGAGACCCAGTACTTC

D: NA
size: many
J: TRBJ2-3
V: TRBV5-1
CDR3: CASRSGETSTDTQYF
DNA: TGCGCCAGCCGATCCGGGGAGACTAGCACAGATACGCAGTATTTT

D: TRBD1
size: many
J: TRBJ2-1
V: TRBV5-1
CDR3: CASSLSGTGAYNEQFF
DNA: TGCGCCAGCAGCTTGTCAGGGACAGGGGCGTACAATGAGCAGTTCTTC

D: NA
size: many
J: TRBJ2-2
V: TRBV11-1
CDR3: CASSSNAGTDTGELFF
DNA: TGTGCCAGCAGCTCAAATGCCGGGACGGACACCGGGGAGCTGTTTTTT

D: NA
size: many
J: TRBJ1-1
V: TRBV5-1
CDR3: CASSSTTRVDDEAFF
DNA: TGCGCCAGCAGCTCGACGACCCGCGTTGACGATGAAGCTTTCTTT

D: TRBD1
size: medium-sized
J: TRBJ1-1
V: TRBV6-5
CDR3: CASRKDRGYTEAFF
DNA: TGTGCCAGCAGGAAGGACAGGGGGTACACTGAAGCTTTCTTT

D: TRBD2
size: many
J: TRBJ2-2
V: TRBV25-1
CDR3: CASSTEGVLAGVTGELFF
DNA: TGTGCCAGCAGTACCGAGGGGGTCCTAGCGGGAGTAACCGGGGAGCTGTTTTTT

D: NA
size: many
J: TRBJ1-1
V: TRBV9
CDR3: CASSPRQSNTEAFF
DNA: TGTGCCAGCAGCCCCCGACAGAGCAACACTGAAGCTTTCTTT

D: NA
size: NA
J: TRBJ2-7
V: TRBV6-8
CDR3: CASSSGVPEQYF
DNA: TGTGCCAGCAGTTCCGGAGTTCCCGAGCAGTACTTC

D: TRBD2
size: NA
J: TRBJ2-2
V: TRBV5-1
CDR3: CASSPDSRGLAEGANTGELFF
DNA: TGCGCCAGCAGCCCAGACTCCCGAGGACTAGCGGAGGGGGCCAACACCGGGGAGCTGTTTTTT

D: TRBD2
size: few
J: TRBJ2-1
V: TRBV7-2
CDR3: CASSYGTSGSGNNEQFF
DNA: TGTGCCAGCAGCTACGGGACTAGCGGGAGTGGCAACAATGAGCAGTTCTTC

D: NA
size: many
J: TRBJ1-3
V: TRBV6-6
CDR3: CASGARGGTIYF
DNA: TGTGCCAGCGGGGCAAGGGGGGGTACCATATATTTT

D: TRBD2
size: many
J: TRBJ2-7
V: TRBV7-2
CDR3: CASSLEGGRARYEQYF
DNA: TGTGCCAGCAGCTTAGAAGGCGGGAGGGCCCGGTACGAGCAGTACTTC

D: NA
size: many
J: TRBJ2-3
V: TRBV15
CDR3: CATSRDPRGADTQYF
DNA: TGTGCCACCAGCAGAGACCCGAGGGGGGCAGATACGCAGTATTTT

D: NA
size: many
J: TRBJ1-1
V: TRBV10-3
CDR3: CAISESRVTPLGTEAFF
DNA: TGTGCCATCAGTGAGTCCAGGGTTACACCTCTGGGCACTGAAGCTTTCTTT

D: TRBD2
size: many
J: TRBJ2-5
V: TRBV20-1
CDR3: CSARKGGDLETQYF
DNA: TGCAGTGCTAGAAAGGGAGGGGATCTAGAGACCCAGTACTTC

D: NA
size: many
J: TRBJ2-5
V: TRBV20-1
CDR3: CSARRDVVQETQYF
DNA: TGCAGTGCCAGACGGGACGTTGTACAGGAGACCCAGTACTTC

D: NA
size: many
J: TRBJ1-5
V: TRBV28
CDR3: CASSFFQAYNQPQHF
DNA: TGTGCCAGCAGTTTTTTCCAGGCTTACAATCAGCCCCAGCATTTT

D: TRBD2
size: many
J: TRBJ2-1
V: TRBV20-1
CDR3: CSAPRLAGKNEQFF
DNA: TGCAGTGCGCCTCGACTAGCGGGAAAGAATGAGCAGTTCTTC

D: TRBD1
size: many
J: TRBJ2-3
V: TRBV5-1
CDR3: CASSLARQGTPLFITDTQYF
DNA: TGCGCCAGCAGCTTAGCAAGACAGGGAACCCCACTCTTCATCACAGATACGCAGTATTTT

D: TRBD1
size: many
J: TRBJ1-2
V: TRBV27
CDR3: CASSSGQGGGRSYTF
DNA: TGTGCCAGCAGTTCAGGACAGGGGGGGGGTAGAAGCTACACCTTC

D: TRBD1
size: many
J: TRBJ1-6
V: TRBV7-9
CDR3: CASSWDRDSYNSPLHF
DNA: TGTGCCAGCAGCTGGGACAGGGACTCCTATAATTCACCCCTCCACTTT

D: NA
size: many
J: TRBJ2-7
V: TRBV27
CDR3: CASSTHDRPHPYEQYF
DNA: TGTGCCAGCAGTACGCACGACAGGCCCCATCCCTACGAGCAGTACTTC

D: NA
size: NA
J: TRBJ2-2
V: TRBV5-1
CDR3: CASSLAHPSGELFF
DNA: TGCGCCAGCAGCTTGGCGCACCCGTCCGGGGAGCTGTTTTTT

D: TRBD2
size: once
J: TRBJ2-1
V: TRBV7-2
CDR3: CAISLDGGRAASEKFF
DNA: TGTGCCATCAGCTTAGACGGCGGGAGGGCCGCGAGTGAGAAGTTCTTC

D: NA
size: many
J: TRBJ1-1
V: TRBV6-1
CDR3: CATLGNTEAFF
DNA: TGTGCCACGCTGGGGAACACTGAAGCTTTCTTT

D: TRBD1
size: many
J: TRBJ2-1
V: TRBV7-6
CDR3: CASSSGQGVSYNEQFF
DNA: TGTGCCAGCAGCTCGGGACAGGGGGTCTCCTACAATGAGCAGTTCTTC

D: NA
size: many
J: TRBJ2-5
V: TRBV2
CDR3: CASSEAQWGETQYF
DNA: TGTGCCAGCAGTGAAGCGCAGTGGGGAGAGACCCAGTACTTC

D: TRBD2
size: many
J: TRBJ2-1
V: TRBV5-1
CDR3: CATNKREGQDEQFF
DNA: TGCGCCACAAATAAGCGGGAGGGCCAGGATGAGCAGTTCTTC

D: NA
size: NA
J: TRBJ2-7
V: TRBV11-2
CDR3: CASSFGTPYEQYF
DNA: TGTGCCAGCAGCTTCGGGACACCCTACGAGCAGTACTTC

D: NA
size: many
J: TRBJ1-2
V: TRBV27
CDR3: CASSPGRSYGYTF
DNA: TGTGCCAGCAGTCCGGGCAGATCCTATGGCTACACCTTC

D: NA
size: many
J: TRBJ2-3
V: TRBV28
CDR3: CASQEGGTDTQYF
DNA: TGTGCCAGCCAGGAAGGGGGCACAGATACGCAGTATTTT

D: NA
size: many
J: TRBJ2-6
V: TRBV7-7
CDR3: CASSLDGRHSGANVLTF
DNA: TGTGCCAGCAGCTTAGATGGCAGGCACTCTGGGGCCAACGTCCTGACTTTC

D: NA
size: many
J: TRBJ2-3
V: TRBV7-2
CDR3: CASSQTPSDTQYF
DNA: TGTGCCAGCAGCCAAACCCCCTCAGATACGCAGTATTTT

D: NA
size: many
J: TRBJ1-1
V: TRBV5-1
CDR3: CASSSPGSGAFF
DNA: TGCGCCAGCAGCTCTCCCGGGAGCGGGGCTTTCTTT

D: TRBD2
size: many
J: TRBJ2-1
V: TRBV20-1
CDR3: CSAPGGNRFFDNEQFF
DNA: TGCAGTGCTCCGGGAGGGAACCGCTTTTTTGACAATGAGCAGTTCTTC

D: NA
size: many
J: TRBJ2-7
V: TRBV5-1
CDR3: CASSLVSGVTYEQYF
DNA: TGCGCCAGCAGCTTGGTTAGCGGAGTAACCTACGAGCAGTACTTC

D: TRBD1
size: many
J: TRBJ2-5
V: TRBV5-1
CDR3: CASSFGQGETQYF
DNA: TGCGCCAGCAGCTTTGGACAGGGAGAGACCCAGTACTTC

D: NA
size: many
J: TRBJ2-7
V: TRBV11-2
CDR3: CASSLEFSTYEQYF
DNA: TGTGCCAGCAGCTTAGAGTTTAGCACCTACGAGCAGTACTTC

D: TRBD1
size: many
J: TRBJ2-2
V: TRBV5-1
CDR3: CASSRDRTTTGELFF
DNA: TGCGCCAGCAGCCGGGACAGAACTACAACCGGGGAGCTGTTTTTT

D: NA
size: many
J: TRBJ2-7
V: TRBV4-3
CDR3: CASSQETRSYEQYF
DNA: TGCGCCAGCAGCCAAGAAACTAGATCCTACGAGCAGTACTTC

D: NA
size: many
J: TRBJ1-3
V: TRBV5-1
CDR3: CASSYDGSSGNTIYF
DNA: TGCGCCAGCAGCTACGACGGTTCCTCTGGAAACACCATATATTTT

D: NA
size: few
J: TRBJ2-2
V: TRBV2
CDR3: CASTGYGTGELFF
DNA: TGTGCCAGTACAGGGTATGGGACCGGGGAGCTGTTTTTT

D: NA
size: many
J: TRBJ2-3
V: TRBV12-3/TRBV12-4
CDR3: CASSLRLKSTDTQYF
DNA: TGTGCCAGCAGTTTAAGACTGAAGAGCACAGATACGCAGTATTTT

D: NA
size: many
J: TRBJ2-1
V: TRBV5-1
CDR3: CASSLDSSRNNEQFF
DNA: TGCGCCAGCAGCTTGGACTCGAGTCGGAACAATGAGCAGTTCTTC

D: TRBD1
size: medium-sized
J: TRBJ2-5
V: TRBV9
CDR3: CASARTGGSETQYF
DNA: TGTGCCAGCGCCCGGACAGGGGGCAGTGAGACCCAGTACTTC

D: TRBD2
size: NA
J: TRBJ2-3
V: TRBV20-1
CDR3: CSARERDLPTDTQYF
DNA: TGCAGTGCTCGGGAGCGGGATCTACCCACAGATACGCAGTATTTT

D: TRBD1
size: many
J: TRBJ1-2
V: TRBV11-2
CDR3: CASSSDRGWYGYTF
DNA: TGTGCCAGCAGCTCAGACAGGGGATGGTATGGCTACACCTTC

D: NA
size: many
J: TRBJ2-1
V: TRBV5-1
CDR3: CASSLLAYNEQFF
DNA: TGCGCCAGCAGCTTACTAGCCTACAATGAGCAGTTCTTC

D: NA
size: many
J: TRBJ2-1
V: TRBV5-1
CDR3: CASSLEGSYNEQFF
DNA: TGCGCCAGCAGCTTGGAAGGGTCCTACAATGAGCAGTTCTTC

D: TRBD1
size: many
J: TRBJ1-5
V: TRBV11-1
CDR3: CASSRTGGQPQHF
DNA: TGTGCCAGCAGCCGGACAGGGGGTCAGCCCCAGCATTTT

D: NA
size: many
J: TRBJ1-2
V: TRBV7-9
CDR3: CASSPGFEGYGYTF
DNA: TGTGCCAGCAGCCCCGGTTTCGAGGGTTATGGCTACACCTTC